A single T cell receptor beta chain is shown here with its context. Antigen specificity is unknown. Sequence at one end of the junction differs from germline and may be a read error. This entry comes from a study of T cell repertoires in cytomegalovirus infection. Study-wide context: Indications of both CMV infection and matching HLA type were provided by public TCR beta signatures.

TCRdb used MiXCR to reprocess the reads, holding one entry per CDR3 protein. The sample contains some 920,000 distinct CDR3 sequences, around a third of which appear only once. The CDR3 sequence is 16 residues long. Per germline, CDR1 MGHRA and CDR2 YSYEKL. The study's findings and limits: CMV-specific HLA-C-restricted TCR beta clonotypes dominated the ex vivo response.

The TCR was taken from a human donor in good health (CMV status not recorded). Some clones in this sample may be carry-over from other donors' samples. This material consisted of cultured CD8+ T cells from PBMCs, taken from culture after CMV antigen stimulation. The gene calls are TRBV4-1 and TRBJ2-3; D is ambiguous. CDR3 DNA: TGCACCAGCAGCCAACCTACCCCGCCCCGAGTGGATACGCAGTATTTT. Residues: CTSSQPTPPRVDTQYF.